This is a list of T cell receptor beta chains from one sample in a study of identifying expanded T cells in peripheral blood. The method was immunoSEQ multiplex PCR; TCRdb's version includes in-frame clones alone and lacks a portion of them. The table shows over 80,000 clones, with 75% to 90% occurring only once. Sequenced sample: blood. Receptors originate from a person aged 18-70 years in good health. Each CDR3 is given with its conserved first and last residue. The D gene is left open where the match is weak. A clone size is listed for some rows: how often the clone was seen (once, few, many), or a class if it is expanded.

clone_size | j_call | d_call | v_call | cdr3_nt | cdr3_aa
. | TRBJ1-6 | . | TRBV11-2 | TGTGCCAGCAGCTTATTACCGAGCTCCTATAATTCACCCCTCCACTTT | CASSLLPSSYNSPLHF
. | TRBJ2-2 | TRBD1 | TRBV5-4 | TGTGCCAGCAGCTACCCGGACAGGGCTGTCACCGGGGAGCTGTTTTTT | CASSYPDRAVTGELFF
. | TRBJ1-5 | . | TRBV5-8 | TGTGCCAGCAGCCGACAGGCACCCCAGCCCCAGCATTTT | CASSRQAPQPQHF
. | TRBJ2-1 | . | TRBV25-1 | TGTGCCAGCAGAGAGGGTCGTGGGAAGCGAGAGCAGTTCTTC | CASREGRGKREQFF
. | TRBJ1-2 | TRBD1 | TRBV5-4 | TGTGCCAGCAGTTCCCCCAGGGGGCAGGTTGGCTACACCTTC | CASSSPRGQVGYTF
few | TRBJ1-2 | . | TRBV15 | TGTGCCACCAGCATCGGGAGGATGTCTGTCTATGGCTACACCTTC | CATSIGRMSVYGYTF
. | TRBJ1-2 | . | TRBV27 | TGTGCCAGCAGTTTATCGAGCCTGGCCTCCGACTACACCTTC | CASSLSSLASDYTF
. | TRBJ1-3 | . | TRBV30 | TGTGCCTGCCTATGCACGGGGCTGGGGAACTCTGGAAACACCATATATTTT | CACLCTGLGNSGNTIYF
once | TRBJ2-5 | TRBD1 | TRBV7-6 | TGTGCCAGCAGCTTAGCACTTACAGGGGGCCGGGAGACCCAGTACTTC | CASSLALTGGRETQYF
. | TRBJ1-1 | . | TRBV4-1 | TGCGCCAGCAGCCAAACGAGTACGAACACTGAAGCTTTCTTT | CASSQTSTNTEAFF
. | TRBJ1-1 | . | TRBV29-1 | TGCAGCGTTGAGGTCAGTACGAACACTGAAGCTTTCTTT | CSVEVSTNTEAFF
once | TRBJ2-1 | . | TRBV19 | TGTGCCAGTAGTATAGTCGGAGAAGGGAATGAGCAGTTCTTC | CASSIVGEGNEQFF
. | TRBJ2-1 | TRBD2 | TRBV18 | TGTGCCAGCTCACCACTAGCGGGGAGAAACAATGAGCAGTTCTTC | CASSPLAGRNNEQFF
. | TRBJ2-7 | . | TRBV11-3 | TGTGCCAGCAGCTTAGATTTGGGGAGTGAGCAGTACTTC | CASSLDLGSEQYF
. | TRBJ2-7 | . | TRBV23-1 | TGCGCCAGCAGTCAATTTGCGCCTAGGGGGGGAAACGAGCAGTACTTC | CASSQFAPRGGNEQYF
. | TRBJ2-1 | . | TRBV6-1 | TGTGCCATACAGAGCGGGGACAGACACAATGAGCAGTTCTTC | CAIQSGDRHNEQFF
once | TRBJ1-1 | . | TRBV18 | TGTGCCAGCTCACCGGGGATGAACACTGAAGCTTTCTTT | CASSPGMNTEAFF
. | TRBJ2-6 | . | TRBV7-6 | TGTGCCAGCAGCTTCTCCCCCTCTGGGGCCAACGTCCTGACTTTC | CASSFSPSGANVLTF
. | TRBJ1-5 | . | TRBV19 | TGTGCCAGTAATGACCGGCGGATCAATCAGCCCCAGCATTTT | CASNDRRINQPQHF
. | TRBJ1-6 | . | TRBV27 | TGTGCCAGCAGTTTATCGACCAGGGGCGATTCACCCCTCCACTTT | CASSLSTRGDSPLHF
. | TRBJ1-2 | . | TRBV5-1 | TGCGCCAGCAGCTTGGGGGCCGGGGACTACACCTTC | CASSLGAGDYTF
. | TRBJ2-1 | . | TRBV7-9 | TGTGCCAGCAGCAAGATGGGGAACAATGAGCAGTTCTTC | CASSKMGNNEQFF
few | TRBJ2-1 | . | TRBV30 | TGTGCCTGGAGTGAAATAGCTAAGGGTAATGAGCAGTTCTTC | CAWSEIAKGNEQFF
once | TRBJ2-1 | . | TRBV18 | TGTGCCAGCTCACCGGGGATAGAGCAGTTCTTC | CASSPGIEQFF
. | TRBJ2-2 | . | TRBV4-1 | TGCGCCAGCAGCCAAGAGGTTGCGTCCACCGGGGAGCTGTTTTTT | CASSQEVASTGELFF
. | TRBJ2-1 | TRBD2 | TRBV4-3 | TGCGCCAGCAGCCCGGGACTACAATACAATGAGCAGTTCTTC | CASSPGLQYNEQFF
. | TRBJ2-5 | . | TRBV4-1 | TGCGCCAGCAGCCAAGTCCCCGAAGAGACCCAGTACTTC | CASSQVPEETQYF
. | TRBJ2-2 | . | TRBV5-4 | TGTGCCAGCAGCTTGTACAAAACCGGGGAGCTGTTTTTT | CASSLYKTGELFF
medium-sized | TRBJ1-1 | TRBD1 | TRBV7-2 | TGTGCCAGCAACTCCATCGGGACAGGGCGGACTGAAGCTTTCTTT | CASNSIGTGRTEAFF
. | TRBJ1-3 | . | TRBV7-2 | TGTGCCAGCAGACCTACAGGGTTCTCTGGAAACACCATATATTTT | CASRPTGFSGNTIYF
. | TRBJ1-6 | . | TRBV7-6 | TGTGCCAGCAGCTTAGGGGGCAGACCAACTTCACCCCTCCACTTT | CASSLGGRPTSPLHF
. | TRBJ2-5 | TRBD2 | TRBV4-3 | TGCGCCAGCAGCCAAGAGCGGGGGGGCCAAGAGACCCAGTACTTC | CASSQERGGQETQYF
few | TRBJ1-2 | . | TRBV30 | TGTGCCTGGAGATGGGGGTCGGGCTACACCTTC | CAWRWGSGYTF